This TCR beta chain was documented in a study of T cells in Graves' hyperthyroidism and ophthalmopathy (dated by TCRdb to about 2019). Background on the whole study: Peripheral blood was collected at initial diagnosis, before any treatment. In addition, the study compared T-cell repertoires in thyroid tissue and in blood from roughly 6 Graves' hyperthyroidism patients. TCR V-J signatures able to tell the groups apart were searched for in a discovery cohort of 90 to 100 patients, of whom 43 had Graves' ophthalmopathy and some 60 had stable Graves' hyperthyroidism. After sampling, hyperthyroidism patients received methimazole starting at 30 mg daily, and ophthalmopathy patients received high-dose intravenous methylprednisolone. According to the paper, TCR Vbeta CDR3 sequencing was carried out on about 140 peripheral blood samples, which came from 40 to 45 ophthalmopathy, 70 to 80 hyperthyroidism and about 17 progressor patients. Whether ophthalmopathy could be predicted prospectively was tested in an independent validation cohort made up of roughly 19 hyperthyroidism patients plus 17 patients who later progressed to ophthalmopathy. The 100 or so discovery patients were randomly split 7:3 into training and test sets.

Stable Graves' hyperthyroidism was defined as the absence of progression to ophthalmopathy over 18 months of follow-up. Hyperthyroidism patients were aged 18 to 65 years and newly diagnosed, with disease duration of less than 2 months. Any patient with an uncontrolled infection, another autoimmune disease, pregnancy or lactation was excluded. Diagnoses were based on clinical symptoms, serum thyroxine and TRAb, thyroid ultrasound and orbital computed tomography. PBMCs were isolated from around 10 ml of fresh peripheral blood by Ficoll-Paque density gradient centrifugation. Total RNA was extracted using Trizol reagent, and RNA quality was assessed on an Agilent 2100 Bioanalyzer. At the junction V is shortened by 6 bases and J by 2 bases, with 14 bases in between. According to the germline V gene, CDR1 reads MNHNS and CDR2 reads SASEGT. From the cysteine up to the phenylalanine, the CDR3 has a length of 15 residues. Solely the CDR3 DNA is kept, with 45 bases framed from the first base.

The full study reports these points: Most expanded thyroid clonotypes (frequency above 0.001) were also found in blood, which suggests that blood repertoires may mirror thyroid immune responses. Ophthalmopathy was separated from stable hyperthyroidism by a 13 V-J signature model, with approximately 86% sensitivity and roughly 81% specificity obtained in cross-validation and 80%/75% obtained in testing. In validation, the model predicted progression to ophthalmopathy with roughly 70% sensitivity and approximately 78% specificity, a median of around six months before onset. No statistical method was used to fix the sample size in advance, and group allocation was not hidden from the investigators.

This clonotype was counted many times. Its antigen remains unidentified. No base quality information exists; no much larger clone differs at one position. TCR beta CDR3 regions were amplified from RNA transcripts. The first round of RT-PCR for the TCR CDR3 was performed with the HTBI primer set and the Qiagen OneStep RT-PCR kit. Libraries were constructed in a second round of multiplex PCR, after which size selection and purification were carried out. Sequencing of the libraries was done on an Illumina HiSeq2000 using paired-end 100 bp reads. Concerning the study's data processing: SOAPnuke was used to process the raw data, with reads discarded if the reads contained adapters or uncalled bases, had a mean Phred below 15, or lacked an exact constant-primer or identifier match. High-quality paired reads were merged using COPE v1.2.5, and each unique nucleotide sequence was defined as a clonotype. MiTCR v1.1 was used to align the clonotypes against IMGT TRBV, TRBD and TRBJ reference segments. The analysis included only V-J combinations with a frequency above 0.0001, which together covered more than 98% of the repertoires. The TCS score was defined as the ratio of F50 (clonal expansion) to E x V (chaos), calculated using BLOSUM62-based TCRdist between CDR3 peptides within each V-J. Welch's t-statistics and random forest reduced some 510 V-J features to 13, which were used in a naive Bayes classifier (R e1071). The public sequencing data were trimmed at Q25 with fastp and processed into clonotypes with MiXCR by TCRdb, which kept only in-frame beta chains. When rows share a CDR3 protein, they turn into one entry using the most common DNA and genes. These V and J calls are TCRdb output, not the study's own analysis. In all, the sample holds 300,000 to 400,000 distinct CDR3 sequences, and around 13% of those were seen once. The ten largest clones take up around 23% of the sample.

Specimen: blood. The receptor comes from a woman in her 30s with Graves' hyperthyroidism. This chain joins TRBV6-1 to TRBJ2-1; the D element could tentatively be TRBD1 or TRBD2, as 5 bases agree for each. The bases are TGTGCCAGCAGGCCCCCGGGACGGGCCTACAATGAGCAGTTCTTC. Translated, this gives CASRPPGRAYNEQFF.